These 25 T cell receptor beta chains share one sample of origin, sequenced in a study of blood T cell repertoires in COVID-19. The repertoire was sequenced with immunoSEQ multiplex PCR; TCRdb's copy has only in-frame clones and lacks some. The sample includes roughly 260,000 clones, around nine tenths seen only once; the top ten take about 11%. Material for sequencing was peripheral blood. The receptors derive from a woman between 25 and 40 years old with COVID-19, enrolled during active disease.

This chain joins TRBV2 and TRBJ1-1; 8 bases agree with TRBD1. The ends lost 7 bases at V and 3 bases at J; junction bases unmatched: 7. CDR3 length equals 14 residues. Germline CDR1 reads SNHLY; CDR2 reads FYNNEI. CDR3 nucleotides: TGTGCCAGCAAGATACAGGGACAGGACACTGAAGCTTTCTTT. Translation: CASKIQGQDTEAFF. The whole variable domain, filled in from reference TRBV2 and TRBJ1-1, reads EPEVTQTPSHQVTQMGQEVILRCVPISNHLYFYWYRQILGQKVEFLVSFYNNEISEKSEIFDDQFSVERPDGSNFTLKIRSTKLEDSAMYFCASKIQGQDTEAFFGQGTRLTVV.

V is TRBV9 and J is TRBJ2-2; 7 bases line up with TRBD2. Trimming cost V 3 bases and J 3 bases; bases outside gene matches: 11. The germline V gene encodes CDR1 SGDLS and CDR2 YYNGEE. The CDR3 runs 17 residues. CDR3 in amino acids: CASSGSLEGGDTGELFF. The DNA for the CDR3 is TGTGCCAGCAGCGGCTCCCTTGAGGGAGGGGACACCGGGGAGCTGTTTTTT.

This clone was seen a single time. The rearrangement uses TRBV7-3 and TRBJ2-7; 8 bases map to TRBD2. With 5 bases clipped from V and 3 bases from J, the junction kept 21 bases outside the gene matches. Per germline, CDR1 SGHTA and CDR2 FQGTGA. This CDR3 is built from 19 residues. In DNA form, the CDR3 reads TGTGCCAGCAGCCCCCCCCGTCCCGGGGGGGGGATCGGGCACTACGAGCAGTACTTC. As protein: CASSPPRPGGGIGHYEQYF.

The chain couples TRBV28 to TRBJ1-5; D uncertain. The CDR3 spans 16 residues. V lost 5 bases, J lost 7 bases, and 21 bases lay in between. CDR1 and CDR2 from the germline V gene are MDHEN and SYDVKM. CDR3 region: CASSPWGGQAVQPQHF. The DNA for the CDR3 is TGTGCCAGCAGTCCCTGGGGAGGGCAGGCCGTCCAGCCCCAGCATTTT.

This clone was counted a few times. The CDR3 sequence is CASSQGRGIQYF. The CDR3 DNA is TGTGCCAGCAGCCAAGGCCGGGGCATTCAGTACTTC. The V and J genes are TRBV3-1 (or the pseudogene TRBV3-2) and TRBJ2-4; a possible D gene is TRBD2 (5 bases). The V gene lost 1 base and the J gene lost 9 bases, with 7 bases spanning the gap. Germline CDR1 LGHDT, CDR2 YNNKEL (reference sequence). CDR3 size: 12 residues.

The chain carries TRBV21-1 and TRBJ2-1; the table's D call, TRBD1, has no DNA check behind it. TRBV21-1 is listed as a pseudogene. The CDR3 has 18 residues. The CDR3 loop is CASSSTTAGQGSYNEQFF. CDR3 bases: TGTGCCAGCAGCTCAACGACGGCGGGACAGGGCTCCTACAATGAGCAGTTCTTC.

This clone was found a few times. The rearrangement joins TRBV29-1 to TRBJ2-5, with D possibly TRBD1 on 6 matching bases. The germline V and J ends were trimmed by 8 bases and 5 bases, with 18 bases remaining between them. Germline CDR1 and CDR2: SQVTM and ANQGSEA. CDR3 length equals 13 residues. DNA of the CDR3: TGCAGCTTCTCCTCAGGGGCTGTTGAGACCCAGTACTTC. Its translation: CSFSSGAVETQYF.

The chain links TRBV29-1 to TRBJ2-1; 12 bases align to TRBD2. V lost 1 base to trimming and J lost 6 bases; unmatched junction nucleotides: 7. Germline V gene data show CDR1 as SQVTM and CDR2 as ANQGSEA. The CDR3 has 16 amino acids. CDR3 in amino acids: CSVEGTSGVPGNEQFF. The CDR3 DNA follows: TGCAGCGTTGAAGGGACTAGCGGGGTTCCCGGCAATGAGCAGTTCTTC.

This clone has only one observation. CDR3 protein: CASSSYREGHLFF. CDR3 coding DNA: TGTGCCAGCAGCTCCTACAGGGAAGGGCATCTGTTTTTT. The chain couples TRBV7-9 to TRBJ2-2; a possible D gene is TRBD1 (6 bases). This CDR3 comprises 13 residues. The germline V gene has CDR1 SEHNR and CDR2 FQNEAQ (reference sequence). V was trimmed by 4 bases and J by 14 bases, leaving 17 bases between them.

The V and J genes are TRBV28 and TRBJ2-5; D possibly corresponds to TRBD1 (6 bases). The V gene lost 5 bases and the J gene lost 5 bases, with 18 bases spanning the gap. Germline V gene lookup returns CDR1 MDHEN and CDR2 SYDVKM. CDR3 length equals 15 residues. CDR3: CASSPPDSRWETQYF. The CDR3 DNA is TGTGCCAGCAGTCCGCCGGACAGCCGTTGGGAGACCCAGTACTTC.

The chain combines TRBV10-2 with TRBJ2-1; 9 bases map to TRBD2. Looked up from germline, CDR1 is WSHSY and CDR2 is SAAADI. The CDR3 consists of 13 residues. Unmatched junction bases numbered 2, after V lost 1 base and J lost 10 bases. CDR3 bases: TGCGCCAGCAGTGAGTGGCTAGCGGGAGAGCAGTTCTTC. Amino acid sequence: CASSEWLAGEQFF.

This clone showed up just a few times. This sequence joins TRBV11-2 and TRBJ1-4; maybe TRBD1 (5 bases). The V end lost 3 bases, the J end lost 8 bases, and 16 bases lay between the germline ends. The germline CDR1 and CDR2 sequences are SGHAT and FQNNGV. The CDR3 totals 15 residues. The CDR3 DNA reads TGTGCCAGCAGCTTTGGGGGGGTACCGGAGGAAAAACTGTTTTTT. Translated, it gives CASSFGGVPEEKLFF. The whole variable domain, filled in from reference TRBV11-2 and TRBJ1-4, reads EAGVAQSPRYKIIEKRQSVAFWCNPISGHATLYWYQQILGQGPKLLIQFQNNGVVDDSQLPKDRFSAERLKGVDSTLKIQPAKLEDSAVYLCASSFGGVPEEKLFFGSGTQLSVL.

The chain links TRBV6-2 or TRBV6-3 to TRBJ2-2; D is unclear. V was trimmed by 2 bases and J by 4 bases, leaving 5 bases between them. The CDR3 consists of 13 residues. Germline V gene lookup returns CDR1 MNHEY and CDR2 SVGEGT. This CDR3 is CASSYASTGELFF. Written as DNA, the CDR3 is TGTGCCAGCAGTTACGCGAGCACCGGGGAGCTGTTTTTT.

Only a few counts were recorded for this clone. The chain carries TRBV4-1 and TRBJ2-7; 7 nucleotides agree with TRBD1. The CDR3 is 13 amino acids. Germline lookup yields CDR1 MGHRA and CDR2 YSYEKL. V lost 1 base, J lost 3 bases, and 0 bases stayed unmatched. As DNA, the CDR3 is TGCGCCAGCAGCCAAGGGACAGGCTACGAGCAGTACTTC. It encodes CASSQGTGYEQYF.

The chain is built from TRBV5-1 and TRBJ2-7; 8 bases agree with TRBD1. Trimming cost V 1 base and J 6 bases; bases outside gene matches: 9. This CDR3 region has 15 residues. The V gene's germline CDR1 is SGHRS and CDR2 YFSETQ. The CDR3 region is CASSLIESGGVEQYF. CDR3 in DNA: TGCGCCAGCAGCTTGATCGAGTCAGGGGGCGTCGAGCAGTACTTC.

V gene TRBV2 combines with J gene TRBJ2-7; 11 bases are shared with TRBD2. Germline V gene lookup returns CDR1 SNHLY and CDR2 FYNNEI. The CDR3 sequence is 15 residues long. V shed 6 bases and J 0 bases; nucleotides not matched to a gene: 4. The CDR3, as DNA: TGTGCCAGCAGGGCCGGGACTAGCGGCTCCTACGAGCAGTACTTC. Translating it yields CASRAGTSGSYEQYF.

This clone was counted a few times. V and J are TRBV24-1 and TRBJ1-2; D unclear. Germline CDR1 KGHDR, CDR2 SFDVKD. The V and J ends lost 5 bases and 2 bases respectively, with 8 bases between them. There are 13 residues in the CDR3. The CDR3, as DNA: TGTGCCACCAGTGCTACCACCAACTATGGCTACACCTTC. This sequence encodes CATSATTNYGYTF.

This clone was recorded a few times. This chain joins TRBV2 and TRBJ2-5; 8 nucleotides match TRBD1. V was clipped by 4 bases and J by 5 bases; unmatched bases: 3. This CDR3 comprises 13 residues. The germline V gene has CDR1 SNHLY and CDR2 FYNNEI. CDR3 region: CASSVDRDETQYF. In DNA form, the CDR3 reads TGTGCCAGCAGTGTGGACAGGGACGAGACCCAGTACTTC.

The V gene is TRBV5-5, the J gene TRBJ1-2; D is unresolved. This CDR3 is 13 amino acids long. Germline CDR1 reads SGHKS; CDR2 reads YYEKEE (reference sequence). V shed 5 bases and J shed 4 bases, with 12 bases lying between them. CDR3 amino acids: CASSLNPSYGYTF. The CDR3 coding sequence is TGTGCCAGCAGTTTGAACCCCAGCTATGGCTACACCTTC.

This rearrangement joins TRBV7-6 to TRBJ2-3; maybe TRBD1 (6 bases). The CDR3 extends over 18 amino acids. Per germline, CDR1 SGHVS and CDR2 FNYEAQ. Trimming cost V 3 bases and J 0 bases, with 19 bases left between them. The CDR3 here is CASSLSIQGLSSTDTQYF. Written as DNA, the CDR3 is TGTGCCAGCAGCTTGTCAATACAGGGCCTTTCTAGCACAGATACGCAGTATTTT.

This chain links TRBV5-4 with TRBJ2-1; 13 positions match TRBD2. With V trimmed by 3 bases and J by 7 bases, 4 bases remained unmatched. Germline assignment: CDR1 SGHNT and CDR2 YYREEE (reference sequence). This CDR3 has 15 amino acids. Written as DNA, the CDR3 is TGTGCCAGCAGCTGGGGACTAGCGGGACAGAATGAGCAGTTCTTC. This codes for CASSWGLAGQNEQFF. The complete variable domain, with remaining parts taken from reference TRBV5-4 and TRBJ2-1, reads ETGVTQSPTHLIKTRGQQVTLRCSSQSGHNTVSWYQQALGQGPQFIFQYYREEENGRGNFPPRFSGLQFPNYSSELNVNALELDDSALYLCASSWGLAGQNEQFFGPGTRLTVL.

The rearrangement uses TRBV24-1 and TRBJ2-7; TRBD1 matches at 7 bases. This CDR3 is built from 14 residues. The V and J ends lost 4 bases and 1 base, in that order; junction bases with no gene match: 3. The germline V gene encodes CDR1 KGHDR and CDR2 SFDVKD. The CDR3 sequence is CATSERQGSYEQYF. For the CDR3, the DNA is TGTGCCACCAGTGAGCGACAGGGATCCTACGAGCAGTACTTC.

This rearrangement joins TRBV28 to TRBJ1-5; possibly TRBD1 for D (6 bases). Germline V gene data show CDR1 as MDHEN and CDR2 as SYDVKM. CDR3 length equals 16 residues. Trimming took 4 bases from V and 5 from J, leaving 18 bases between them. The CDR3 DNA follows: TGTGCCAGCAGTTCACGAGGGGGGGTTGGGGATCAGCCCCAGCATTTT. Its protein product is CASSSRGGVGDQPQHF. The full variable domain, with the rest looked up from reference TRBV28 and TRBJ1-5, is DVKVTQSSRYLVKRTGEKVFLECVQDMDHENMFWYRQDPGLGLRLIYFSYDVKMKEKGDIPEGYSVSREKKERFSLILESASTNQTSMYLCASSSRGGVGDQPQHFGDGTRLSIL.

The chain joins TRBV30 to TRBJ2-1, with 7 bases aligning to TRBD1. Trimming took 6 bases from V and 4 from J; bases not matched to a gene: 9. Per the germline V gene, CDR1 is GTSNPN and CDR2 is SVGIG (reference sequence). This CDR3 contains 14 residues. The CDR3 nucleotides read TGTGCCTGCCAATCCGGGACAGTATACAATGAGCAGTTCTTC. Protein: CACQSGTVYNEQFF.

The chain joins TRBV10-2 to TRBJ2-7; TRBD1 agrees at 7 bases. J was trimmed by 3 bases and V by 3 bases; bases with no gene match: 11. Germline V gene sequence: CDR1 WSHSY, CDR2 SAAADI. There are 16 residues in the CDR3. CDR3 region: CASSDPTGSKVYEQYF. The CDR3 DNA reads as TGCGCCAGCAGTGATCCGACAGGGAGTAAGGTCTACGAGCAGTACTTC.